Listed here are 14 T cell receptor beta chains from one sample, sequenced in a study of blood T cell repertoires in COVID-19. Assay: immunoSEQ multiplex PCR; the TCRdb copy retains only in-frame clones and omits some. The sample shows over 110,000 clones, around 78% of them seen only once. The specimen was peripheral blood. Every receptor here comes from a woman aged 55-75 years with acute or convalescent COVID-19.

The chain combines TRBV29-1 with TRBJ2-5; tentative D call: TRBD1 (6 bases). CDR3 length: 14 residues. CDR1 and CDR2 (germline): SQVTM, ANQGSEA. V was pared by 4 bases and J by 4 bases, with 16 bases between. This CDR3 is CSVAGTPSGETQYF. In DNA form, the CDR3 reads TGCAGCGTTGCCGGGACACCCTCGGGAGAGACCCAGTACTTC. The full variable domain, in which reference TRBV29-1 and TRBJ2-5 provide the parts outside the CDR3, is SAVISQKPSRDICQRGTSLTIQCQVDSQVTMMFWYRQQPGQSLTLIATANQGSEATYESGFVIDKFPISRPNLTFSTLTVSNMSPEDSSIYLCSVAGTPSGETQYFGPGTRLLVL.

This clone was seen just once. The V call is TRBV28, the J call TRBJ2-1, with 9 positions matching TRBD2. The V gene end was trimmed by 3 bases and the J gene end by 2 bases; junction bases not matched to a gene: 5. The V gene's germline CDR1 is MDHEN and CDR2 SYDVKM. This CDR3 spans 16 amino acids. Here the CDR3 reads CASSFLASGTYNEQFF. The CDR3, as DNA: TGTGCCAGCAGTTTCTTGGCTAGCGGGACCTACAATGAGCAGTTCTTC.

The V gene is TRBV2, the J gene TRBJ2-2, with TRBD1 matching 9 bases. The CDR3 extends over 14 amino acids. Germline values: CDR1 SNHLY, CDR2 FYNNEI. J was trimmed by 4 bases and V by 7 bases; bases with no gene match: 4. CDR3 DNA sequence: TGTGCCAGCAAGGGACAGGGATTCACCGGGGAGCTGTTTTTT. Encoded protein: CASKGQGFTGELFF.

The rearrangement links TRBV27 to TRBJ2-7; 9 bases align to TRBD1. In germline, CDR1 is MNHEY, CDR2 SMNVEV (reference sequence). The junction had 6 bases not matched to a gene; V was cut back by 0 bases and J by 6 bases. The CDR3 consists of 15 residues. The CDR3 protein is CASSLSWGQGGEQYF. CDR3 in DNA: TGTGCCAGCAGTTTATCGTGGGGACAGGGTGGCGAGCAGTACTTC.

The V and J genes are TRBV19 and TRBJ1-1; D may be TRBD1 (5 bases). The CDR3 is 15 amino acids. V lost 6 bases and J 10 bases, leaving 24 bases between the germline ends. From germline, CDR1 is LNHDA and CDR2 SQIVND (reference sequence). The CDR3 coding sequence is TGTGCCAGTAGGGGCAGGGCGATGGTACTGTCGGGAGCTTTCTTT. Amino acids: CASRGRAMVLSGAFF.

In its sample, this clone was seen a few times. This rearrangement joins TRBV10-2 to TRBJ1-4; D might be TRBD1 (5 bases). This CDR3 comprises 14 residues. Trimming cost V 4 bases and J 7 bases, with 13 bases left between them. The germline gives CDR1 WSHSY, CDR2 SAAADI. The DNA for the CDR3 is TGCGCCAGCAGTGTGGCAGGGCGGCGTGAAAAACTGTTTTTT. Translating gives CASSVAGRREKLFF.

This chain joins TRBV11-3 and TRBJ2-3, with D possibly TRBD2 on 6 matching bases. The CDR3 runs to 15 residues. The germline V gene has CDR1 SGHNT and CDR2 YENEEA. V was pared by 5 bases and J by 4 bases, with 16 bases between. The CDR3 sequence is CASSARGAGPDTQYF. The DNA for the CDR3 is TGTGCCAGCAGCGCCCGGGGAGCGGGCCCAGATACGCAGTATTTT.

J is TRBJ1-3 and V is TRBV3-1 (or the pseudogene TRBV3-2); 9 bases are shared with TRBD1. The trim removed 2 bases at V and 2 bases at J, leaving 1 base unmatched. Germline V gene sequence: CDR1 LGHDT, CDR2 YNNKEL (reference sequence). The CDR3 is 15 amino acids. In DNA, the CDR3 is TGTGCCAGCAGCCAATACAGGGGGCCTGGAAACACCATATATTTT. It encodes CASSQYRGPGNTIYF.

The rearrangement links TRBV5-1 to TRBJ1-2, with D tentatively TRBD1 (6 bases). Germline V CDR1 and CDR2: SGHRS, YFSETQ. The length of the CDR3 is 13 residues. The V gene lost 3 bases and the J gene lost 3 bases, with 9 bases spanning the gap. CDR3 DNA sequence: TGCGCCAGCAGCTCGCCAGGGGACTATGGCTACACCTTC. Protein: CASSSPGDYGYTF.

This clone showed up just once. This sequence joins TRBV3-1 (or the pseudogene TRBV3-2) and TRBJ2-7, with D perhaps TRBD1 (6 bases). V was trimmed by 4 bases and J by 0 bases, leaving 13 bases between them. The CDR3 runs to 15 residues. Germline V gives CDR1 LGHDT, CDR2 YNNKEL (reference sequence). The CDR3 region is CASSRSRTASYEQYF. The DNA for the CDR3 is TGTGCCAGCAGCCGCTCAAGGACAGCCTCCTACGAGCAGTACTTC.

The V gene is TRBV2, the J gene TRBJ1-2; D unclear. The CDR3 totals 13 residues. Germline values: CDR1 SNHLY, CDR2 FYNNEI. V dropped 1 base and J dropped 2 bases, with 5 bases sitting between them. CDR3 nucleotide sequence: TGTGCCAGCAGTGAAGACGGGAACTATGGCTACACCTTC. Protein sequence: CASSEDGNYGYTF.

A note on this clone: This sample also contains other DNA sequences that code for the same CDR3. V usage is TRBV5-1 and J usage is TRBJ2-5; 10 nucleotides line up with TRBD1. The junction had 2 bases not matched to a gene; V was cut back by 4 bases and J by 5 bases. The CDR3 spans 13 residues. The germline CDR1 and CDR2 sequences are SGHRS and YFSETQ. DNA of the CDR3: TGCGCCAGCAGCCTGGGACAGGGGGAGACCCAGTACTTC. It encodes CASSLGQGETQYF.

The rearrangement joins TRBV28 to TRBJ1-2; TRBD1 might be the D (6 bases). The CDR3 is made up of 16 amino acids. Germline values: CDR1 MDHEN, CDR2 SYDVKM. V lost 6 bases to trimming and J lost 5 bases, with 22 bases between them. This CDR3 reads CASSLNLVGQGYGYTF. CDR3 nucleotides: TGTGCCAGCAGCCTCAACCTAGTAGGGCAGGGGTATGGCTACACCTTC.

The sample holds a few counts of this clone. The rearrangement links TRBV19 to TRBJ2-7; possibly TRBD1 for D (6 bases). In germline, CDR1 is LNHDA, CDR2 SQIVND (reference sequence). This CDR3 has 13 amino acids. V lost 5 bases and J 6 bases, leaving 14 bases between the germline ends. CDR3: CASSLTGLGEQYF. CDR3 sequence (DNA): TGTGCCAGTAGTCTTACAGGGCTGGGCGAGCAGTACTTC.